The 28 T cell receptor beta chains below were found in one sample sequenced in a study of glioma-infiltrating T cells after dendritic cell vaccination. Sequencing was performed with immunoSEQ multiplex PCR; in TCRdb, only in-frame clones are kept and a portion is missing. The sample lists 55,000 to 75,000 clones, 70% to 85% seen once, with 15% to 19% in the top ten. The time point: after dendritic cell vaccination, including at tumor progression/relapse. The source material was blood, sampled after dendritic cell vaccination. Receptors were obtained from a human donor with glioblastoma.

This clone was counted a few times. V is TRBV7-9 and J is TRBJ1-1; D possibly corresponds to TRBD1 (5 bases). This CDR3 is built from 16 residues. Germline assignment: CDR1 SEHNR and CDR2 FQNEAQ (reference sequence). Trimming shortened V by 0 bases and J by 1 base, and 12 bases separated the two germline ends. The CDR3 DNA is TGTGCCAGCAGCTTAGCGGGGGGAAGGGGGAACACTGAAGCTTTCTTT. Translation: CASSLAGGRGNTEAFF.

This clone was observed a handful of times. The gene calls are TRBV7-8 and TRBJ1-2; maybe TRBD1 (5 bases). The CDR3 is made up of 17 amino acids. V was clipped by 5 bases and J by 0 bases, with 19 bases between them. Germline loops: CDR1 SGHVS, CDR2 FQNEAQ. The CDR3 is CASSPTMYRIANYGYTF. The CDR3 coding sequence is TGTGCCAGCAGCCCAACCATGTACAGGATTGCTAACTATGGCTACACCTTC.

The chain carries TRBV7-2 and TRBJ1-4, with 8 bases fitting TRBD1. This CDR3 region has 17 residues. J lost 10 bases, V lost 2 bases, and 15 bases had no gene match. The V gene's germline CDR1 is SGHTA and CDR2 FQGNSA. CDR3 amino acids: CASSLRVLDRERAKLFF. CDR3 nucleotides: TGTGCCAGCAGCTTACGTGTCTTGGACAGGGAACGGGCAAAACTGTTTTTT.

V and J are TRBV27 and TRBJ2-7; TRBD1 might be the D (6 bases). With 0 bases removed from V and 2 bases from J, the gap between germline ends came to 14 bases. CDR3 length: 16 residues. In germline, CDR1 is MNHEY, CDR2 SMNVEV (reference sequence). The CDR3 reads CASSLSIRQVPYEQYF. The CDR3 region has the DNA TGTGCCAGCAGTTTATCGATTCGACAGGTACCCTACGAGCAGTACTTC.

The V and J genes are TRBV6-6 and TRBJ2-3, with 7 nucleotides matching TRBD1. The CDR3 contains 13 residues. CDR1 and CDR2 from the germline V gene are MNHNY and SVGAGI (reference sequence). Trimming cost V 5 bases and J 4 bases; bases outside gene matches: 3. The CDR3 DNA is TGTGCCAGCAGTACCCAGGGGGCAGATACGCAGTATTTT. This translates into CASSTQGADTQYF.

Turning to this clone: Other nucleotide sequences from this sample produce the same CDR3. The gene calls are TRBV30 and TRBJ2-2, with D hard to call. Deletions cut 3 bases from V and 5 bases from J, with 16 bases between. Germline CDR1 reads GTSNPN; CDR2 reads SVGIG (reference sequence). This CDR3 has 15 residues. In nucleotides, the CDR3 is TGTGCCTGGAGCCCAGGTGGCGCCCGGACCGGGGAGCTGTTTTTT. It translates to CAWSPGGARTGELFF.

This sequence joins TRBV21-1 and TRBJ2-2; the D call of TRBD2 is as the table states it, not checked on the DNA. TRBV21-1 is tagged as a pseudogene. This CDR3 has 11 residues. This CDR3 is CARRGTGELFF. Written as DNA, the CDR3 is TGTGCCAGGCGGGGCACCGGGGAGCTGTTTTTT.

The rearrangement links TRBV9 to TRBJ2-1; 11 positions agree with TRBD2. The germline V gene has CDR1 SGDLS and CDR2 YYNGEE. J lost 7 bases, V lost 0 bases, and 6 bases had no gene match. This CDR3 is built from 16 residues. CDR3 in amino acids: CASSVGLAGGQNEQFF. The CDR3 region has the DNA TGTGCCAGCAGCGTAGGGCTAGCGGGGGGCCAGAATGAGCAGTTCTTC.

CDR3 DNA sequence: TGTGCCAGCAGCTTAGGAGCGGGGGGCCTGGGCTACGAGCAGTACTTC. Encoded protein: CASSLGAGGLGYEQYF. The rearrangement uses TRBV7-9 and TRBJ2-7; 9 bases are a match to TRBD2. Looked up from germline, CDR1 is SEHNR and CDR2 is FQNEAQ (reference sequence). J was trimmed by 3 bases and V by 1 base; bases with no gene match: 7. The CDR3 totals 16 residues.

The chain links TRBV2 to TRBJ2-5; D is possibly TRBD2 (6 bases). This CDR3 is built from 12 residues. V gave up 10 bases and J gave up 2 bases, with 11 bases separating them. CDR1 SNHLY and CDR2 FYNNEI come from the germline V gene. CDR3: CATSGLQETQYF. DNA of the CDR3: TGTGCCACCTCGGGACTGCAAGAGACCCAGTACTTC.

The V call is TRBV4-1, the J call TRBJ2-1, with D possibly TRBD1 on 6 matching bases. The CDR3 is 16 residues long. V lost 3 bases and J lost 8, with 20 bases in between. The germline V gene encodes CDR1 MGHRA and CDR2 YSYEKL. CDR3 DNA: TGCGCCAGCAGCCAGACACAGGGAACGTTAATTGATGAGCAGTTCTTC. Amino acids: CASSQTQGTLIDEQFF.

V usage is TRBV7-9 and J usage is TRBJ2-3; tentative D call: TRBD1 (5 bases). Trimming pared 3 bases from V and 0 bases from J, leaving 10 bases between. CDR1 SEHNR and CDR2 FQNEAQ come from the germline V gene (reference sequence). CDR3 length: 15 amino acids. This CDR3 is CASSFQGISTDTQYF. In DNA, the CDR3 is TGTGCCAGCAGCTTCCAGGGCATCAGCACAGATACGCAGTATTTT.

This clone was counted only a few times. The chain joins TRBV10-3 to TRBJ1-5; D is uncertain. The CDR3 runs to 15 residues. The germline gives CDR1 ENHRY, CDR2 SYGVKD. Trimming pared 8 bases from V and 1 base from J, leaving 15 bases between. The DNA of the CDR3 is TGTGCCATCGGCCGAGAGGTCGGGAGCAATCAGCCCCAGCATTTT. This translates into CAIGREVGSNQPQHF.

The gene calls are TRBV5-1 and TRBJ2-3, with a possible D match to TRBD2 (6 bases). This CDR3 spans 13 amino acids. Germline CDR1 and CDR2: SGHRS and YFSETQ. V was cut by 6 bases and J by 0 bases, with 8 bases left in between. The CDR3 loop reads CASMEGSTDTQYF. CDR3 in DNA: TGCGCCAGCATGGAGGGTAGCACAGATACGCAGTATTTT.

The chain is built from TRBV4-3 and TRBJ2-3; D gene unclear. The ends were cut back, 4 bases at V and 7 bases at J, with 24 bases in the middle. Germline V gene data show CDR1 as LGHNA and CDR2 as YSLEER. The length of the CDR3 is 17 residues. CDR3 in DNA: TGCGCCAGCAGCCCCAACTGGGCCCCAGTCCCGCGAAATACGCAGTATTTT. It is translated as CASSPNWAPVPRNTQYF.

V usage is TRBV11-2 and J usage is TRBJ1-4; 7 bases agree with TRBD1. Germline-derived CDR1 and CDR2 are SGHAT and FQNNGV. Trimming took 5 bases from V and 6 from J; bases not matched to a gene: 9. The CDR3 is 15 amino acids. The CDR3 DNA sequence: TGTGCCAGCAGCCCCTTGGCTCAGGGGGATGAAAAACTGTTTTTT. Amino acid sequence: CASSPLAQGDEKLFF. Together with reference TRBV11-2 and TRBJ1-4, the CDR3 gives the full variable domain: EAGVAQSPRYKIIEKRQSVAFWCNPISGHATLYWYQQILGQGPKLLIQFQNNGVVDDSQLPKDRFSAERLKGVDSTLKIQPAKLEDSAVYLCASSPLAQGDEKLFFGSGTQLSVL.

This chain joins TRBV4-2 and TRBJ1-2; no definite D call. Germline CDR1 reads LGHNA; CDR2 reads YNFKEQ. The length of the CDR3 is 14 residues. The germline V and J ends were trimmed by 0 bases and 1 base, with 6 bases remaining between them. In nucleotides, the CDR3 is TGTGCCAGCAGCCAAGATCTCGGTAACTATGGCTACACCTTC. It is translated as CASSQDLGNYGYTF.

V gene TRBV2 combines with J gene TRBJ2-3; D gene ambiguous. Trimming removed 5 bases from V and 3 bases from J, with 9 bases in between. The CDR3 sequence is 13 residues long. Germline V gene lookup returns CDR1 SNHLY and CDR2 FYNNEI. The CDR3 bases are TGTGCCAGCAGTTTCGAGTTAACAGATACGCAGTATTTT. Its translation: CASSFELTDTQYF. Full variable domain (missing parts from reference TRBV2 and TRBJ2-3): EPEVTQTPSHQVTQMGQEVILRCVPISNHLYFYWYRQILGQKVEFLVSFYNNEISEKSEIFDDQFSVERPDGSNFTLKIRSTKLEDSAMYFCASSFELTDTQYFGPGTRLTVL.

The chain combines TRBV5-8 with TRBJ1-5; possibly TRBD1 for D (5 bases). Germline V lookup: CDR1 SGHTS, CDR2 YDEGEE. The V end was cut by 0 bases, the J end by 8 bases, with 12 bases between. The CDR3 is 14 amino acids. The CDR3 DNA is TGTGCCAGCAGCTTGGTTGCGGGGGGTGAGCCCCAGCATTTT. This translates into CASSLVAGGEPQHF.

Written as DNA, the CDR3 is TGTGCCAGCAGCTTCGATCCTCCCGGGACAGGAGCTAACAATGAGCAGTTCTTC. This sequence encodes CASSFDPPGTGANNEQFF. The chain joins TRBV11-2 to TRBJ2-1; 8 nucleotides line up with TRBD1. Germline values: CDR1 SGHAT, CDR2 FQNNGV. V shed 3 bases, J shed 5 bases, and the junction held 15 bases outside the gene matches. The CDR3 is 18 amino acids.

The CDR3 nucleotides read TGTGCCAGCAGCCAAGATCCGGGAACCTTGGGAGAAAAACTGTTTTTT. It specifies CASSQDPGTLGEKLFF. The V call is TRBV4-2, the J call TRBJ1-4; no firm D call. The CDR3 is 16 residues long. V was trimmed by 0 bases and J by 8 bases, leaving 16 bases between them. Germline assignment: CDR1 LGHNA and CDR2 YNFKEQ.

The CDR3 nucleotides are TGTGCCAGCAGGGCGCAGGGAGGCAATGAGCAGTTCTTC. Encoded protein: CASRAQGGNEQFF. The chain joins TRBV6-4 to TRBJ2-1; a possible D gene is TRBD2 (6 bases). The germline V gene has CDR1 MRHNA and CDR2 SNTAGT. V lost 6 bases and J 6 bases, leaving 12 bases between the germline ends. The CDR3 extends over 13 amino acids.

A note on this clone: At the DNA level, this CDR3 is encoded by other sequences in the same sample as well. The chain links TRBV2 to TRBJ2-5; 8 nucleotides align to TRBD1. J lost 0 bases, V lost 9 bases, and 6 bases had no gene match. The CDR3 runs to 14 residues. CDR1 SNHLY and CDR2 FYNNEI come from the germline V gene. Here the CDR3 reads CASGQGANQETQYF. DNA for the CDR3: TGTGCCAGTGGGCAGGGGGCGAACCAAGAGACCCAGTACTTC.

This chain joins TRBV10-1 and TRBJ2-3; D remains unclear. Trimming left V 5 bases short and J 3 bases short, with 6 bases between. The CDR3 covers 12 residues. Germline assignment: CDR1 WNHNN and CDR2 SYGVQD (reference sequence). The CDR3 coding sequence is TGCGCCAGCAGTATAACTACAGATACGCAGTATTTT. Translating it yields CASSITTDTQYF.

The V call is TRBV5-1, the J call TRBJ2-5; 13 bases are shared with TRBD2. Germline V gene data show CDR1 as SGHRS and CDR2 as YFSETQ. After removal of 2 bases from V and 5 bases from J, the junction contained 3 bases not matched to a gene. The CDR3 length is 15 residues. The CDR3 DNA is TGCGCCAGCAGCTTAGGACTAGCGGGGGCCGAGACCCAGTACTTC. This translates into CASSLGLAGAETQYF.

CDR3 nucleotides: TGTGCTAGTGGACCGGGGAGGTACGAGCAGTACTTC. This gives the protein CASGPGRYEQYF. The rearrangement uses TRBV12-5 and TRBJ2-7; D might be TRBD2 (6 bases). The germline gives CDR1 LGHNT, CDR2 FRNRAP. Trimming pared 6 bases from V and 4 bases from J, leaving 10 bases between. The CDR3 loop spans 12 amino acids. The complete variable domain, with remaining parts taken from reference TRBV12-5 and TRBJ2-7, reads DARVTQTPRHKVTEMGQEVTMRCQPILGHNTVFWYRQTMMQGLELLAYFRNRAPLDDSGMPKDRFSAEMPDATLATLKIQPSEPRDSAVYFCASGPGRYEQYFGPGTRLTVT.

This clone appeared a single time. The rearrangement joins TRBV28 to TRBJ1-2; possible D gene TRBD1, 6 bases. This CDR3 is 12 amino acids long. V lost 9 bases to trimming and J lost 3 bases, with 11 bases between them. CDR1 is MDHEN, CDR2 SYDVKM, per germline. CDR3 in amino acids: CARGDKDYGYTF. CDR3 bases: TGTGCCAGAGGGGACAAAGACTATGGCTACACCTTC.

The chain uses TRBV4-1 and TRBJ2-7, with TRBD2 identical over 8 bases. The CDR3 extends over 14 amino acids. Germline V lookup: CDR1 MGHRA, CDR2 YSYEKL. The trim removed 4 bases at V and 5 bases at J, leaving 7 bases unmatched. This chain's CDR3 is CASSLGRGADEQYF. Written as DNA, the CDR3 is TGCGCCAGCAGCCTTGGGCGGGGGGCGGACGAGCAGTACTTC.